The clone carrying this T cell receptor (beta chain) has more than one count but fewer than ten. Its specificity is not known. This specimen belongs to a study of T-cell memory formation after mild COVID-19. Whole-study context: TCR clusters mostly belonged to single donors. General study results and limits: Mostly located in CM and EM were contracting CD4+ clones, with contracting CD8+ clones located in EMRA.

Germline V gene sequence: CDR1 SEHNR, CDR2 FQNEAQ (reference sequence). CDR3 size: 17 residues. The junction had 9 bases not matched to a gene; V was cut back by 3 bases and J by 4 bases. Barcoded TCR alpha and TCR beta cDNA libraries with UMIs came from 5'RACE using constant-segment primers. TCRdb redid the calling of the 5' RACE reads with MiXCR, one entry per CDR3 protein. This sample carries around 390,000 distinct CDR3 sequences, about 17% of them seen once, and the ten largest clones take roughly a fifth. This TCR was recovered from a man between 18 and 29 years old who had mild COVID-19 (a few samples of this study predate the infection). Cell type and time point are not known. The sequencing input was PBMCs or a T cell subset sorted from them (not recorded which). The V gene is TRBV7-9, the J gene TRBJ2-2; 9 positions agree with TRBD1. The CDR3 coding sequence is TGTGCCAGCAGCTTCCCATCCGGGACAGGGCCCACCGGGGAGCTGTTTTTT. The encoded protein is CASSFPSGTGPTGELFF.